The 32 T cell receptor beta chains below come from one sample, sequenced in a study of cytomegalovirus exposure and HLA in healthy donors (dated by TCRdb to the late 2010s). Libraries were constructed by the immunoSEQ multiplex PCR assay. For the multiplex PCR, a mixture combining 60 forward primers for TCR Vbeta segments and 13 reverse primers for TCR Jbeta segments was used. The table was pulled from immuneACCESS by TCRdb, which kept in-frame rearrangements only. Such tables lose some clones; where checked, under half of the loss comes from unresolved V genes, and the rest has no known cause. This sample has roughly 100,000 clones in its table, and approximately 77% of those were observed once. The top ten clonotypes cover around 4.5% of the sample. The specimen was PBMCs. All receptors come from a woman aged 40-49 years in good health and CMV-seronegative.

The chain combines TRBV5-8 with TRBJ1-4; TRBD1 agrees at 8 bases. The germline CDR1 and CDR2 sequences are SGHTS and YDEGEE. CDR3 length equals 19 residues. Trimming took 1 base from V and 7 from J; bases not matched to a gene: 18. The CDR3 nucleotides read TGTGCCAGCAGCTTGATGAAAGGGACAGGAACTATTTACAGTGAAAAACTGTTTTTT. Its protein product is CASSLMKGTGTIYSEKLFF.

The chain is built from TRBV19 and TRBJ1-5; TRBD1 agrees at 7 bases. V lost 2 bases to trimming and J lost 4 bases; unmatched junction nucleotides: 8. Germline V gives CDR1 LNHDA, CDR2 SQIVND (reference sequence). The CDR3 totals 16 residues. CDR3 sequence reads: CASSIRQGGLNQPQHF. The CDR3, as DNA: TGTGCCAGTAGTATACGACAGGGAGGTTTAAATCAGCCCCAGCATTTT.

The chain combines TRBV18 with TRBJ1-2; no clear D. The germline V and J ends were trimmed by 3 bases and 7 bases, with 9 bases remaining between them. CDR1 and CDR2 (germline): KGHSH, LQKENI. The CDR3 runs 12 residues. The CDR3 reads CASSPLVFGYTF. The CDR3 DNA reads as TGTGCCAGCTCACCCCTAGTTTTTGGCTACACCTTC.

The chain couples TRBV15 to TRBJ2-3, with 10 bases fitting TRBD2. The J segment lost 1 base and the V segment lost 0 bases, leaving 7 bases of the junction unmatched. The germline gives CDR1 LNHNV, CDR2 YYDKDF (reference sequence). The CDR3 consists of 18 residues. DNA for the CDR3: TGTGCCACCAGCAGAGAGGGTCTAGCGGGGGATGGCACAGATACGCAGTATTTT. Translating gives CATSREGLAGDGTDTQYF. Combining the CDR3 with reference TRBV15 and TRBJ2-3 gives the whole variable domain DAMVIQNPRYQVTQFGKPVTLSCSQTLNHNVMYWYQQKSSQAPKLLFHYYDKDFNNEADTPDNFQSRRPNTSFCFLDIRSPGLGDTAMYLCATSREGLAGDGTDTQYFGPGTRLTVL.

The CDR3 sequence: CASNQRETQYF. The CDR3 DNA reads as TGTGCCAGCAATCAACGGGAGACCCAGTACTTC. The V call is TRBV2, the J call TRBJ2-5, with D unresolved. V was pared by 7 bases and J by 5 bases, with 8 bases between. Germline V gives CDR1 SNHLY, CDR2 FYNNEI. The CDR3 sequence is 11 residues long.

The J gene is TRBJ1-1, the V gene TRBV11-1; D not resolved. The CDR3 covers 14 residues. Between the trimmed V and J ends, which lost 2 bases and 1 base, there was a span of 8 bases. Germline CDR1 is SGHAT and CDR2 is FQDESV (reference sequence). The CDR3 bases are TGTGCCAGCAGCTTAATAGTAGCGAACACTGAAGCTTTCTTT. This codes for CASSLIVANTEAFF.

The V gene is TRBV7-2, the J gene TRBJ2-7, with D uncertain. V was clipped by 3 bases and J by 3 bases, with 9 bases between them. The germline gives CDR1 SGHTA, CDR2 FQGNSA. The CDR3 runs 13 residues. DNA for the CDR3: TGTGCCAGCAGCTTCTCACTCAACTACGAGCAGTACTTC. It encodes CASSFSLNYEQYF.

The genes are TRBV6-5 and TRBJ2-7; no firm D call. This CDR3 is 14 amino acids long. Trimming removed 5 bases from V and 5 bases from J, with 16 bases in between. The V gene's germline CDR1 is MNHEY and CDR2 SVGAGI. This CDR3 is CASSNPVAPHEQYF. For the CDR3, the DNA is TGTGCCAGCAGTAACCCCGTCGCGCCGCACGAGCAGTACTTC.

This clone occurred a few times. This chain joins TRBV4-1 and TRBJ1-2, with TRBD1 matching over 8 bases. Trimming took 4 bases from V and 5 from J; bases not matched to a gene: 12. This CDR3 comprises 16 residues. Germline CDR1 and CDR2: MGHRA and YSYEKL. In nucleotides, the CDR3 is TGCGCCAGCAGCCTATATTCCCCAGGGGGCAGTTATGGCTACACCTTC. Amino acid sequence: CASSLYSPGGSYGYTF.

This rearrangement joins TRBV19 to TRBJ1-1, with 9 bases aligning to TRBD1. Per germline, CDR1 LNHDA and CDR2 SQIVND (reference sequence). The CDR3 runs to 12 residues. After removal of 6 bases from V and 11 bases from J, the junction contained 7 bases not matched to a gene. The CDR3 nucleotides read TGTGCCAGTAGCAGACGACAGGGGGAGGCTTTCTTT. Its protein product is CASSRRQGEAFF.

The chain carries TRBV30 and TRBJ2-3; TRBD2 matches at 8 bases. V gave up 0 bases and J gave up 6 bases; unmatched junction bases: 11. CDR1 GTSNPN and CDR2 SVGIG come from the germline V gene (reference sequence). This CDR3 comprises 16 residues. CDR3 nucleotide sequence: TGTGCCTGGAGTGTAGGTGGGACTAGGGCTTTGGATACGCAGTATTTT. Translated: CAWSVGGTRALDTQYF.

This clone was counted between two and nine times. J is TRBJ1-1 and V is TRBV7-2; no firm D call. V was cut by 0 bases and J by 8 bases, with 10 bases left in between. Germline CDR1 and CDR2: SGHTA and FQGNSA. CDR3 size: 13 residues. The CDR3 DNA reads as TGTGCCAGCAGCTTAGCACTCACTTGGGAAGCTTTCTTT. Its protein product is CASSLALTWEAFF.

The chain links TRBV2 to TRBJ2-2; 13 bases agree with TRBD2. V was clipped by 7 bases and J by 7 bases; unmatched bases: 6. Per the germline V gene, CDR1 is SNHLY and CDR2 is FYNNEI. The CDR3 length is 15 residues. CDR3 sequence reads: CASIGLAGDFGELFF. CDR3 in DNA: TGTGCCAGCATTGGACTAGCGGGGGATTTCGGGGAGCTGTTTTTT.

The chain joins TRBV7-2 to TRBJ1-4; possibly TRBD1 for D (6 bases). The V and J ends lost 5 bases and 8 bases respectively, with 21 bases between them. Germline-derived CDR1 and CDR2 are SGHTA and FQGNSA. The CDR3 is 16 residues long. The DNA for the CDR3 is TGTGCCAGCAGCCGGACGGCCAGGGGCGGTTCGGAAAAACTGTTTTTT. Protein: CASSRTARGGSEKLFF. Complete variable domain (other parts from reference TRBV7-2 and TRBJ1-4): GAGVSQSPSNKVTEKGKDVELRCDPISGHTALYWYRQSLGQGLEFLIYFQGNSAPDKSGLPSDRFSAERTGGSVSTLTIQRTQQEDSAVYLCASSRTARGGSEKLFFGSGTQLSVL.

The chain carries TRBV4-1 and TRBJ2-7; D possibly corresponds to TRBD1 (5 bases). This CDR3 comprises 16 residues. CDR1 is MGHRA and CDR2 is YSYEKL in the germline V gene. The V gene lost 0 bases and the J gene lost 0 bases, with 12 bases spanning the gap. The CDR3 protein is CASSQDLVTASYEQYF. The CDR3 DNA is TGCGCCAGCAGCCAAGATCTTGTGACAGCCTCCTACGAGCAGTACTTC.

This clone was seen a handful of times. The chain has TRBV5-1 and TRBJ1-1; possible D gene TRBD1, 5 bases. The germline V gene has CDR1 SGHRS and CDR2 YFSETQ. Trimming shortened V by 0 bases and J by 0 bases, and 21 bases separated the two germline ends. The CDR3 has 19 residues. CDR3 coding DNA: TGCGCCAGCAGCTTGGGGCGGGACCATTCTGGGGTCATGAACACTGAAGCTTTCTTT. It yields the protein CASSLGRDHSGVMNTEAFF.

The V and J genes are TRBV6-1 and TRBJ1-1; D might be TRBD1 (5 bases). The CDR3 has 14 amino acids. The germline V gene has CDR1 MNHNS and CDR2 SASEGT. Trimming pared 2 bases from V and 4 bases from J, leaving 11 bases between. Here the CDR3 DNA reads TGTGCCAGCAGTGAATCAGGGTGGGTCACTGAAGCTTTCTTT. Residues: CASSESGWVTEAFF.

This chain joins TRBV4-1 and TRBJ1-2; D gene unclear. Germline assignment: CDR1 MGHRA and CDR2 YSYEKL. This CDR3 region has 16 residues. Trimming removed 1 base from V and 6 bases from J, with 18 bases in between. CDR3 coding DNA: TGCGCCAGCAGCCAAGTGGGCGGGTCTCGAAAGGATGGCTACACCTTC. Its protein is CASSQVGGSRKDGYTF.

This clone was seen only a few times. The CDR3 sequence is CAGTDRVGEKLFF. The CDR3 DNA reads as TGTGCCGGGACGGACAGGGTGGGTGAAAAACTGTTTTTT. J is TRBJ1-4 and V is TRBV6-5, with 8 bases fitting TRBD1. The germline CDR1 and CDR2 sequences are MNHEY and SVGAGI. The trim removed 11 bases at V and 7 bases at J, leaving 9 bases unmatched. The CDR3 sequence is 13 residues long.

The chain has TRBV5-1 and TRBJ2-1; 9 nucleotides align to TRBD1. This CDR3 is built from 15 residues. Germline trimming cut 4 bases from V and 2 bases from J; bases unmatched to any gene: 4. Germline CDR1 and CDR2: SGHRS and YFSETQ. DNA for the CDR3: TGCGCCAGCAGCCCGGACAGGGGCGCCTACAATGAGCAGTTCTTC. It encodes CASSPDRGAYNEQFF.

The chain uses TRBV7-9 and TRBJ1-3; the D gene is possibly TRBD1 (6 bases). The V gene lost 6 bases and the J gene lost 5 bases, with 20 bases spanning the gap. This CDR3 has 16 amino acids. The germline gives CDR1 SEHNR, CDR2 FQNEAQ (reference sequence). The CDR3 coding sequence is TGTGCCAGCAGTAATCCCGGGACACGAGGAAGAAACACCATATATTTT. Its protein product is CASSNPGTRGRNTIYF.

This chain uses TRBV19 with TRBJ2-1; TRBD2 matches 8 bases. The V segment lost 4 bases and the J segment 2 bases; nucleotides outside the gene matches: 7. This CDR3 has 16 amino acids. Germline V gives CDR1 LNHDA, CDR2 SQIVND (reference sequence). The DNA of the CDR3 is TGTGCCAGTAGTACAAGGACGGGGGGGCCCTACAATGAGCAGTTCTTC. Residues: CASSTRTGGPYNEQFF.

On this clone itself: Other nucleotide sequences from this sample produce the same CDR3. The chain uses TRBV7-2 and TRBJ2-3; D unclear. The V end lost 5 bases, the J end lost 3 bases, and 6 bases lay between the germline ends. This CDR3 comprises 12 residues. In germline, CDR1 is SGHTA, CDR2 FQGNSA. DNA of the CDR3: TGTGCCAGCAGCCCCTATACAGATACGCAGTATTTT. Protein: CASSPYTDTQYF.

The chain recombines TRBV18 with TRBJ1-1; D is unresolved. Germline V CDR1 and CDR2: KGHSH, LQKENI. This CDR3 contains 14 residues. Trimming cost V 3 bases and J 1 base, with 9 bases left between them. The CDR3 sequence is CASSPLLSNTEAFF. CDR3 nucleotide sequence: TGTGCCAGCTCACCCCTCCTATCGAACACTGAAGCTTTCTTT.

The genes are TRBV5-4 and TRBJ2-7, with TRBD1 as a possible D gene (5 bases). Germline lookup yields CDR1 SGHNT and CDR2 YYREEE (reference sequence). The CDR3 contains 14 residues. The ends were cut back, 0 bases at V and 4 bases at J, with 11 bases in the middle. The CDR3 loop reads CASSLEQGLYEQYF. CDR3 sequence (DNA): TGTGCCAGCAGCTTGGAGCAGGGTTTGTACGAGCAGTACTTC.

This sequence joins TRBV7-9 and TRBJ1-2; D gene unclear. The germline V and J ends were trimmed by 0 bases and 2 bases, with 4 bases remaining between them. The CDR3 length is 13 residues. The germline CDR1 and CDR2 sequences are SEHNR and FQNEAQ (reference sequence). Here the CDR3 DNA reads TGTGCCAGCAGCTTAGCCCAGAACTATGGCTACACCTTC. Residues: CASSLAQNYGYTF.

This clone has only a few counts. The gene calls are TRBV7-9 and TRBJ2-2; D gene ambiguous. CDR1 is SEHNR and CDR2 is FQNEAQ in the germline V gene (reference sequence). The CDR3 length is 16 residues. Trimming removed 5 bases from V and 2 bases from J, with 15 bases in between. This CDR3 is CASSRPAGVNTGELFF. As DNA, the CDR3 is TGTGCCAGCAGCCGCCCCGCAGGTGTCAACACCGGGGAGCTGTTTTTT.

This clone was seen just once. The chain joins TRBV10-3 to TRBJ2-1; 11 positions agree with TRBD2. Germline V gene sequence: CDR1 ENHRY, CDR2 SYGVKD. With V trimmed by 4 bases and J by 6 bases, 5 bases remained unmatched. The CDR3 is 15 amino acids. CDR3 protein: CAISGGSGGANEQFF. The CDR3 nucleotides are TGTGCCATCAGTGGGGGTAGCGGGGGGGCCAATGAGCAGTTCTTC.

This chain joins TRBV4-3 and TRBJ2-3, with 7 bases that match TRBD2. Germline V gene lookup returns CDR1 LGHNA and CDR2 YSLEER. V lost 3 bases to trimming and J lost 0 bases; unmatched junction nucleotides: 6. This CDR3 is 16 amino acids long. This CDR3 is CASSQREGLSTDTQYF. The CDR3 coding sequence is TGCGCCAGCAGCCAGAGGGAGGGCCTAAGCACAGATACGCAGTATTTT.

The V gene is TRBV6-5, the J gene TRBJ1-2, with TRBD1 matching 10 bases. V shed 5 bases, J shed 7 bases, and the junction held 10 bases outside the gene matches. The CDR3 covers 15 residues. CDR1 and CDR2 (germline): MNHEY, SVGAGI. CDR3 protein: CASSGTGAISGGYTF. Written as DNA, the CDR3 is TGTGCCAGCAGTGGGACAGGGGCCATCTCGGGTGGCTACACCTTC.

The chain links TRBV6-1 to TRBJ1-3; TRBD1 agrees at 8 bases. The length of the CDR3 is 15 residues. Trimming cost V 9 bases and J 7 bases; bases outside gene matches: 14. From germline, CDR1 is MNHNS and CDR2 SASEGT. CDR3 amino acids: CARSTQGAGPNTIYF. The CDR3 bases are TGTGCCAGATCCACCCAGGGGGCAGGTCCGAACACCATATATTTT.

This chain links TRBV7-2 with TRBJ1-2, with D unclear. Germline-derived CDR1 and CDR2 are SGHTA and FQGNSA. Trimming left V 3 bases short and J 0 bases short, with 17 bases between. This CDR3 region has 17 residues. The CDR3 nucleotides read TGTGCCAGCAGCTTTGAGTCCTGGGCAGACACTAACTATGGCTACACCTTC. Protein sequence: CASSFESWADTNYGYTF.